The present TCR beta chain was sequenced within a study of CD8+ T cells in alopecia areata. In each case, RNA was isolated and then reverse transcribed into cDNA as the sequencing template. The table came from immunoSEQ multiplex PCR; TCRdb's copy has only in-frame clones and leaves some out. Found here are under 300,000 clones, over 45% of them singletons; the top ten hold roughly 0.93%. The V gene end was trimmed by 4 bases and the J gene end by 9 bases; junction bases not matched to a gene: 8. This CDR3 region has 13 residues. Germline lookup yields CDR1 MGHDK and CDR2 SYGVNS. The sample's treatment: oral pan-JAK inhibitor, 5-10 mg twice daily. PBMCs were stained for CD3, CD4 and CD8, and CD4+ and CD8+ T cells were sorted.

The V call is TRBV25-1, the J call TRBJ2-5; TRBD2 agrees at 7 bases. Sequencing was performed on CD4+ T cells sorted from blood, taken around week 54, from a patient treated with tofacitinib. This receptor was identified in a human donor with alopecia areata. CDR3 loop: CASSAGGASSQYF. In nucleotides, the CDR3 is TGTGCCAGCAGTGCGGGAGGAGCGAGCTCCCAGTACTTC.